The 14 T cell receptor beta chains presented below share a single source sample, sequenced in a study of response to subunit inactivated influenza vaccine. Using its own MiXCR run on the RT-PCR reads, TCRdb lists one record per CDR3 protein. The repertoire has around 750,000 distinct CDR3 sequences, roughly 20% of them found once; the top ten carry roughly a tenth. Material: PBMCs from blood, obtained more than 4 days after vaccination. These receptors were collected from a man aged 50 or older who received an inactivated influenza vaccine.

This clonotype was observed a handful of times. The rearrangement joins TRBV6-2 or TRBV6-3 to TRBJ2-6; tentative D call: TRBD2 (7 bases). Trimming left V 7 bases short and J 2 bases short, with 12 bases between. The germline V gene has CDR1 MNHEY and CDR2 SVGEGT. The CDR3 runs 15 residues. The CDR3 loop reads CASTRGGAGANVLTF. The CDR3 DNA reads TGTGCCAGCACCCGAGGGGGGGCTGGGGCCAACGTCCTGACTTTC.

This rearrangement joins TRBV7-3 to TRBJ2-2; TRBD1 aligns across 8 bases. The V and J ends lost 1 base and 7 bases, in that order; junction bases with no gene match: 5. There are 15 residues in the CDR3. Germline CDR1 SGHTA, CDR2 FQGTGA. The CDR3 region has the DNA TGTGCCAGCAGCTTAAGGCAGGGGGCTTTCGGGGAGCTGTTTTTT. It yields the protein CASSLRQGAFGELFF.

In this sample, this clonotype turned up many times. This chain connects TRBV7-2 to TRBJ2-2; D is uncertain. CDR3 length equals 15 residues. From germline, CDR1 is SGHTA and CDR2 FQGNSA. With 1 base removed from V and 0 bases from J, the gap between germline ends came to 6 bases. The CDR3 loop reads CASSLERANTGELFF. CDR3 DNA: TGTGCCAGCAGCTTAGAAAGGGCGAACACCGGGGAGCTGTTTTTT.

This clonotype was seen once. The DNA of the CDR3 is TGTGCCAGCGGCTATGAGATGGCCAACGTCCTGACTTTC. Protein product: CASGYEMANVLTF. The chain recombines TRBV7-9 with TRBJ2-6; unclear D gene. The CDR3 covers 13 residues. Per the germline V gene, CDR1 is SEHNR and CDR2 is FQNEAQ (reference sequence). Trimming stripped 8 bases from V and 6 bases from J, with 11 bases between.

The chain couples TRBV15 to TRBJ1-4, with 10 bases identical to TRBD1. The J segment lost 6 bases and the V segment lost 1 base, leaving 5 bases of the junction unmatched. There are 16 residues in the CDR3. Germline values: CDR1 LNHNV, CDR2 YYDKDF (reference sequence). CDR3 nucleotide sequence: TGTGCCACCAGCAGAGTGACAGGGGGCGGACATGAAAAACTGTTTTTT. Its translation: CATSRVTGGGHEKLFF.

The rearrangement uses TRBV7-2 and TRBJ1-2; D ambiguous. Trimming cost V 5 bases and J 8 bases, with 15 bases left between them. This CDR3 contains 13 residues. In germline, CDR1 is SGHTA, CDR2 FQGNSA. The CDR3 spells CASSRSGEGGYTF. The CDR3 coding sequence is TGTGCCAGCAGCAGGAGCGGGGAAGGAGGCTACACCTTC.

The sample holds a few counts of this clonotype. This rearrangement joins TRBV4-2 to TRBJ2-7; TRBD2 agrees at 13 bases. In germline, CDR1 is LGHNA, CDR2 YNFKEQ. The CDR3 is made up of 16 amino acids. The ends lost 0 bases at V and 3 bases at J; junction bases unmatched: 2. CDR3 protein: CASSQEGLAGVYEQYF. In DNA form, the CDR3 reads TGTGCCAGCAGCCAAGAAGGACTAGCGGGGGTCTACGAGCAGTACTTC.

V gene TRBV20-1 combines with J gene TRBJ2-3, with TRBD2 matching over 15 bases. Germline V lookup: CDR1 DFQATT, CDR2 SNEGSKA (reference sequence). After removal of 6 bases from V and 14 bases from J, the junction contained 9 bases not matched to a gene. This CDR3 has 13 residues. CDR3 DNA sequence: TGCAGTGCGCGGACTAGCGGGAGGGCCCCACTGTATTTT. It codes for CSARTSGRAPLYF.

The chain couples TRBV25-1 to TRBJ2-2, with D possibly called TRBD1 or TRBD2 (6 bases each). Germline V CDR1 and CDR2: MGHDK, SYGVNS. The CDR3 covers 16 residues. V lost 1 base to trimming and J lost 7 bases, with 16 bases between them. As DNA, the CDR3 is TGTGCCAGCAGTGAATCCTGGGGGGCCCAGAACGGGGAGCTGTTTTTT. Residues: CASSESWGAQNGELFF. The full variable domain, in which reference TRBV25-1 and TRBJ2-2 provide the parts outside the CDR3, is EADIYQTPRYLVIGTGKKITLECSQTMGHDKMYWYQQDPGMELHLIHYSYGVNSTEKGDLSSESTVSRIRTEHFPLTLESARPSHTSQYLCASSESWGAQNGELFFGEGSRLTVL.

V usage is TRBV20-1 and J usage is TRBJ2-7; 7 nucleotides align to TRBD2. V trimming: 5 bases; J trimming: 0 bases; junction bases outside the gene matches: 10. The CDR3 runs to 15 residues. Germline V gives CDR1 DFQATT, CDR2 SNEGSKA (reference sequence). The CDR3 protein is CSALPRPGGSYEQYF. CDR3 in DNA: TGCAGTGCTCTCCCCCGTCCGGGAGGCTCCTACGAGCAGTACTTC.

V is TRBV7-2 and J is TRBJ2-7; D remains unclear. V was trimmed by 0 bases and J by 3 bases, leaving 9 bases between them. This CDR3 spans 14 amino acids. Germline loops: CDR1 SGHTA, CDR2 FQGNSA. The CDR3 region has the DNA TGTGCCAGCAGCTTAGCTGTCAGATACTACGAGCAGTACTTC. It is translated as CASSLAVRYYEQYF.

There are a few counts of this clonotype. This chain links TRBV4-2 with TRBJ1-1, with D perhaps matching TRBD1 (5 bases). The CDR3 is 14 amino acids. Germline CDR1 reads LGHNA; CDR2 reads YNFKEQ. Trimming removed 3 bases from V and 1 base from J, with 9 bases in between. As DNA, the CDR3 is TGTGCCAGCAGCCACCCAACAGGGAACACTGAAGCTTTCTTT. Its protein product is CASSHPTGNTEAFF.

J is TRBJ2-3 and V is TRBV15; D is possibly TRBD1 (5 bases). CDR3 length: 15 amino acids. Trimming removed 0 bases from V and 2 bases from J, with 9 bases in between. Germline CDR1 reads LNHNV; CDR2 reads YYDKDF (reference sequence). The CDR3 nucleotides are TGTGCCACCAGCAGAGACCCAGGGTTCACAGATACGCAGTATTTT. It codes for CATSRDPGFTDTQYF.

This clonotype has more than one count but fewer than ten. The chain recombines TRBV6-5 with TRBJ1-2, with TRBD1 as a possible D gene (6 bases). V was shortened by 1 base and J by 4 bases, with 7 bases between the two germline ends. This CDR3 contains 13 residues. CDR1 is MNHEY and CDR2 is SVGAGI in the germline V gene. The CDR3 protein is CASSYLDSYGYTF. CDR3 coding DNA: TGTGCCAGCAGTTACTTGGACAGCTATGGCTACACCTTC.